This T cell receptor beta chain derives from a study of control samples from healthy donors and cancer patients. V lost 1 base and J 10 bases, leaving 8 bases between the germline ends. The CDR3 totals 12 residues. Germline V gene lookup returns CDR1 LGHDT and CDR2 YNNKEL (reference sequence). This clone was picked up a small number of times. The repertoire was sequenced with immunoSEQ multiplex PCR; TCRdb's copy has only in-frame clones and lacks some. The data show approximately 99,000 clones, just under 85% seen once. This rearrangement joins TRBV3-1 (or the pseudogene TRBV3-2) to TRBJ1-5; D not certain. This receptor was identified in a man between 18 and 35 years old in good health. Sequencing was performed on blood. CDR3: CASSQGKSPQHF. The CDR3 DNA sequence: TGTGCCAGCAGCCAAGGCAAGTCCCCCCAGCATTTT.